The rows below give T cell receptor beta chains drawn from one sample of a study of T cell responses to AZD1222 COVID-19 vaccine. This table comes from immunoSEQ multiplex PCR, and its TCRdb copy is limited to in-frame clones, with some not included. Counted here are 130,000 or so clones, 70% to 90% occurring once; the ten biggest clones make up approximately 8.8%. The material sequenced was peripheral blood, taken on day 0 of AZD1222 vaccination. These receptors were collected from an adult in good health. Both conserved end residues are part of each CDR3. A D gene is named only where the DNA matches it firmly. Clone size is stated in some rows and not others, as once, few, many or a class when expanded.

clone size: .
D gene: .
J gene: TRBJ2-2
V gene: TRBV6-2/TRBV6-3
CDR3 DNA: TGTGCCAGCAGTTATGGCAGGAGAGGCACCGGGGAGCTGTTTTTT
CDR3 protein: CASSYGRRGTGELFF

clone size: few
D gene: .
J gene: TRBJ1-1
V gene: TRBV7-2
CDR3 DNA: TGTGCCAGCAGCTTAGGCAGGGTAGGAACTGAAGCTTTCTTT
CDR3 protein: CASSLGRVGTEAFF

clone size: .
D gene: .
J gene: TRBJ2-3
V gene: TRBV24-1
CDR3 DNA: TGTGCCACCAGTGTGCAGGGCACAGATACGCAGTATTTT
CDR3 protein: CATSVQGTDTQYF

clone size: .
D gene: .
J gene: TRBJ1-6
V gene: TRBV5-1
CDR3 DNA: TGCGCCAGCAGCGGGTCGGACAGCCCGGGACGAACACCCCTCCACTTT
CDR3 protein: CASSGSDSPGRTPLHF

clone size: .
D gene: TRBD2
J gene: TRBJ2-3
V gene: TRBV3-1/TRBV3-2
CDR3 DNA: TGTGCCAGCAGCCCCAACGGACTAGCGAGCACAGATACGCAGTATTTT
CDR3 protein: CASSPNGLASTDTQYF

clone size: .
D gene: TRBD2
J gene: TRBJ2-7
V gene: TRBV7-9
CDR3 DNA: TGTGCCAGCAGCTCCCCTGAGCGGGAAACCTACGAGCAGTACTTC
CDR3 protein: CASSSPERETYEQYF

clone size: .
D gene: .
J gene: TRBJ2-7
V gene: TRBV7-3
CDR3 DNA: TGTGCCAGCAGCTTAACAAGCGCGGCGGGCGAGCAGTACTTC
CDR3 protein: CASSLTSAAGEQYF

clone size: .
D gene: .
J gene: TRBJ2-7
V gene: TRBV12-5
CDR3 DNA: TGTGCTAGTGGTTTGGTAATTGGGGTGGGAAGCTCCTACGAGCAGTACTTC
CDR3 protein: CASGLVIGVGSSYEQYF

clone size: .
D gene: .
J gene: TRBJ2-5
V gene: TRBV5-8
CDR3 DNA: TGTGCCAGCAGCTTGGGCGTATCCCCCAAAAAAGAGACCCAGTACTTC
CDR3 protein: CASSLGVSPKKETQYF

clone size: .
D gene: .
J gene: TRBJ1-2
V gene: TRBV12-3/TRBV12-4
CDR3 DNA: TGTGCCAGCAGAACCGGGGGACTCGGCTACACCTTC
CDR3 protein: CASRTGGLGYTF

clone size: .
D gene: .
J gene: TRBJ2-7
V gene: TRBV5-4
CDR3 DNA: TGTGCCAGCAGCTTGGATGATAGGGGTATGAGCTCCTACGAGCAGTACTTC
CDR3 protein: CASSLDDRGMSSYEQYF

clone size: .
D gene: TRBD2
J gene: TRBJ2-1
V gene: TRBV3-1/TRBV3-2
CDR3 DNA: TGTGCCAGCAGCCAAGAGTCAGCGGGGATCTACAATGAGCAGTTCTTC
CDR3 protein: CASSQESAGIYNEQFF